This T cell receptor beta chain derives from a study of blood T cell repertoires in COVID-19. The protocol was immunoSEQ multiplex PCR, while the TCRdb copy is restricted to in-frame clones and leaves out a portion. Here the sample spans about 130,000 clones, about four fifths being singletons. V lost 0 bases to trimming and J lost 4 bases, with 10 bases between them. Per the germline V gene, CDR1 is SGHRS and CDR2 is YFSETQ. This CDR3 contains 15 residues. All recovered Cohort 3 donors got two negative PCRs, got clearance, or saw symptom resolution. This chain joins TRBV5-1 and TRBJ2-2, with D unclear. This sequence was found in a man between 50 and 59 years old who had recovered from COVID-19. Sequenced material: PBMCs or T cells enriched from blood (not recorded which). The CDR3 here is CASSLGSTFTGELFF. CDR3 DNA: TGCGCCAGCAGCTTGGGCAGTACCTTCACCGGGGAGCTGTTTTTT.